One and the same sample provided the 10 T cell receptor beta chains below, sequenced in a study of T-cell memory formation after mild COVID-19. TCRdb itself ran the 5' RACE reads through MiXCR, one entry per CDR3 protein. Altogether fewer than 700,000 distinct CDR3 sequences are present, roughly a fifth being singletons, with the ten largest covering 8.4%. The source material was PBMCs or a T cell subset sorted from them (not recorded which). These receptors were collected from an adult woman who had mild COVID-19 (a few samples of this study predate the infection). Cell type and time point are not known.

This clonotype was recorded a few times. The CDR3 here is CAWSAGTGENIQYF. CDR3 nucleotides: TGTGCCTGGAGTGCCGGGACAGGGGAAAACATTCAGTACTTC. This chain joins TRBV30 and TRBJ2-4; TRBD1 aligns across 10 bases. This CDR3 has 14 amino acids. The V gene end was trimmed by 1 base and the J gene end by 5 bases; junction bases not matched to a gene: 2. Germline-derived CDR1 and CDR2 are GTSNPN and SVGIG (reference sequence).

The gene calls are TRBV4-3 and TRBJ2-7; 8 nucleotides match TRBD1. In germline, CDR1 is LGHNA, CDR2 YSLEER. Unmatched junction bases numbered 8, after V lost 8 bases and J lost 2 bases. The CDR3 is made up of 14 amino acids. The CDR3 protein is CASSADRGAYEQYF. The DNA of the CDR3 is TGCGCCAGCTCCGCCGACAGGGGAGCCTACGAGCAGTACTTC.

The genes are TRBV6-5 and TRBJ2-7; 10 bases map to TRBD2. Germline V gene sequence: CDR1 MNHEY, CDR2 SVGAGI. With V trimmed by 7 bases and J by 3 bases, 3 bases remained unmatched. This CDR3 contains 13 residues. The CDR3 spells CASKRTSGYEQYF. CDR3 DNA sequence: TGTGCCAGCAAAAGGACTAGCGGCTACGAGCAGTACTTC.

CDR3 coding DNA: TGTGCCAGCAGTCCAACGCAGAGCACAGATACGCAGTATTTT. Translating it yields CASSPTQSTDTQYF. The chain combines TRBV2 with TRBJ2-3; D is unclear. This CDR3 is built from 14 residues. Germline V gene data show CDR1 as SNHLY and CDR2 as FYNNEI. V lost 5 bases and J lost 0, with 9 bases in between.

V and J are TRBV7-8 and TRBJ2-5, with TRBD2 identical over 12 bases. The CDR3 spans 17 residues. J lost 1 base, V lost 0 bases, and 3 bases had no gene match. Germline assignment: CDR1 SGHVS and CDR2 FQNEAQ. The CDR3 DNA is TGTGCCAGCAGCTTAGCGTTGACTAGCGGGGGCCAAGAGACCCAGTACTTC. This encodes CASSLALTSGGQETQYF.

This clonotype was observed a few times. The chain uses TRBV30 and TRBJ2-7, with 13 bases fitting TRBD2. The germline V gene encodes CDR1 GTSNPN and CDR2 SVGIG (reference sequence). V gave up 3 bases and J gave up 0 bases; unmatched junction bases: 5. This CDR3 is built from 16 residues. The DNA of the CDR3 is TGTGCCTGGAGAGCCACTAGCGGGAGGGCCTCCTACGAGCAGTACTTC. Residues: CAWRATSGRASYEQYF.

This clonotype has just a few counts. The chain couples TRBV6-1 to TRBJ2-2; weak D call: TRBD1 (5 bases). V was clipped by 7 bases and J by 3 bases, with 12 bases between them. CDR3 length equals 14 residues. Germline CDR1 and CDR2: MNHNS and SASEGT. Here the CDR3 DNA reads TGTGCCAGCAACGCCAGGGTGGACACCGGGGAGCTGTTTTTT. Its protein is CASNARVDTGELFF.

The genes are TRBV12-3 or TRBV12-4 and TRBJ2-3; 9 bases fit TRBD1. Losses at the gene ends were 5 bases for V and 0 bases for J; bases not matched to a gene: 6. The CDR3 has 16 residues. The CDR3 spells CASSPGQGISTDTQYF. CDR3 DNA sequence: TGTGCCAGCAGTCCGGGACAGGGCATTAGCACAGATACGCAGTATTTT.

This clonotype came up a few times. The genes are TRBV4-1 and TRBJ1-2; D not certain. The germline CDR1 and CDR2 sequences are MGHRA and YSYEKL. The ends were cut back, 0 bases at V and 7 bases at J, with 18 bases in the middle. The CDR3 is 16 amino acids. The DNA for the CDR3 is TGCGCCAGCAGCCAAGAGCGAGGGAAAGGGCCTGGTGGCTACACCTTC. Translating gives CASSQERGKGPGGYTF.

CDR3: CASRLKAGGGADTQYF. CDR3 nucleotides: TGTGCCAGCAGATTAAAAGCGGGGGGAGGGGCAGATACGCAGTATTTT. The chain combines TRBV5-5 with TRBJ2-3; 9 bases are a match to TRBD2. V shed 5 bases and J 4 bases; nucleotides not matched to a gene: 11. Germline V gene sequence: CDR1 SGHKS, CDR2 YYEKEE (reference sequence). CDR3 length: 16 amino acids.